This TCR beta chain was identified during a study of blood T cell repertoires in COVID-19 (dated by TCRdb to 2020 to 2022). Concerning the study at large: Samples from collaborators originated in the United States, Italy and Spain and spanned both the acute and convalescent phases of COVID-19. The material from the prospective study consisted of cDNA or gDNA derived from T cells, B-cell-depleted T cells, or PBMCs. Deeply sampled blood TCRbeta repertoires from subjects exposed to, actively infected with, or recovered from COVID-19 were included in the dataset. The repertoires were made available in a free public database intended to serve as a resource for research on the immune response to SARS-CoV-2. The samples were drawn from the first 160 participants of the ongoing ImmuneRACE study and from over 950 subjects provided by 6 global collaborators. A de-identified subject ID, COVID-19 status, age in years and sex were almost always included in the sample metadata. HLA class I and class II types, where available, came from metadata supplied by the sample provider rather than from assay-based typing. The paper's findings and limits, for the study overall: How much clinical and demographic metadata was included differed by source and by participant, and the metadata was provided uncurated.

CDR3 length: 16 amino acids, cysteine to phenylalanine. Here the CDR3 DNA is all that survives: 48 bases in frame from base 1. CDR1 and CDR2, per the germline V gene, are SGDLS and YYNGEE. The V and J ends are trimmed by 0 bases and 6 bases, leaving 17 bases between them. Participants in the prospective study were enrolled through a virtual design, were aged roughly 18 to 90 years, and lived in about two dozen United States geographic areas. In the prospective study, participants were assigned to cohorts based on the clinical history participants reported in a screening survey and a study questionnaire. Recovered participants in ImmuneRACE Cohort 3 were defined as having two consecutive negative NP/OP PCR tests, clearance from a healthcare professional, or resolution of symptoms. In the prospective study, whole blood, serum and a nasopharyngeal or oropharyngeal swab were collected from each participant by mobile phlebotomists. Participants in the prospective study had the option to provide additional blood draws and questionnaires over a roughly 2-month period. Blood samples from the prospective study were shipped frozen or at room temperature prior to DNA extraction.

In regard to this clone: Its antigen is currently not known. The input lacks base qualities; no much larger clone sits a single base away.

The immunoSEQ Assay, a bias-controlled multiplex PCR, was used to amplify TCRbeta CDR3 regions from genomic DNA. The study's own analysis went as follows. Nucleated cell counts per sample were estimated from amplification of reference gene primers within the assay. Sequence reads were collapsed and filtered to measure the absolute abundance of every unique TCRbeta CDR3 rearrangement. For each sample, productive Simpson clonality was calculated as the square root of Simpson's diversity index over productive rearrangements. In its TCRdb copy, this immuneACCESS table keeps in-frame sequences only and misses some clones. Where compared with another copy, unresolved V genes explain less than half of these, and the others have no known cause. The V and J calls and the clone size are those of that table, but D and trimming were determined from the DNA. The sample table lists roughly 180,000 clones, roughly four fifths of them with a count of one. 12% of the sample rests with the top ten.

Recombination joined TRBV9 with TRBJ2-3; the D gene lacks a confident call. The TCR originated in a man in his forties who had recovered from COVID-19. Sequences were obtained from PBMCs or T cells enriched from blood (not recorded which). CDR3 reads: CASSVDAGSGIDTQYF. The DNA sequence is TGTGCCAGCAGCGTAGACGCTGGGTCAGGTATTGATACGCAGTATTTT.